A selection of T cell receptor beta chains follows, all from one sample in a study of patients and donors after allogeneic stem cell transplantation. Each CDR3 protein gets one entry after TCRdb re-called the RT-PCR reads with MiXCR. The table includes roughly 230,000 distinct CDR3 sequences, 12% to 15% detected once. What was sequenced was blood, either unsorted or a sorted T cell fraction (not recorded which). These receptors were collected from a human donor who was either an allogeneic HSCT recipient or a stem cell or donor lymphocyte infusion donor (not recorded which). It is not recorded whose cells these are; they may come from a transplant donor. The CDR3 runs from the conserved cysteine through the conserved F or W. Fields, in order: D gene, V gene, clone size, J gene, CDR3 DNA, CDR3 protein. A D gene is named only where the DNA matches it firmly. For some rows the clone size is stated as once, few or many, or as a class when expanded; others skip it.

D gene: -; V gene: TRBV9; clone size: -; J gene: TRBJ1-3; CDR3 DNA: TGTGCCAGCGCCCAACCGGGTCTGGCAAACACCATATATTTT; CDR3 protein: CASAQPGLANTIYF
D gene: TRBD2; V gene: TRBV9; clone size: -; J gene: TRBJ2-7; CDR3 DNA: TGTGCCAGCAGCGTGGCGGGAGGGCCATTTGAAGAGCAGTACTTC; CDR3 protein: CASSVAGGPFEEQYF
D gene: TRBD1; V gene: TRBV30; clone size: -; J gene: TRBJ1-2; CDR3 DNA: TGTGCCTGGAGAAGGGACAGGGGGGTTTCAGTTGGCTACACCTTC; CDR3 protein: CAWRRDRGVSVGYTF
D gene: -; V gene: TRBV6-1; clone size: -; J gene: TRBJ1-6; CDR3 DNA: TGTGCCAGTCGACTTCAGCAGGGGCTTGAGTCACCCCTCCACTTT; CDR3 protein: CASRLQQGLESPLHF
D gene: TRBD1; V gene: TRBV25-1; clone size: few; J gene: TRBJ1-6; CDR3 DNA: TGTGCCAGCAGGCTCGACAGGGGCTTTAATTCACCCCTCCACTTT; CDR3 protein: CASRLDRGFNSPLHF
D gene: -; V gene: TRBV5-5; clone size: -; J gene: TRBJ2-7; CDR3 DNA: TGTGCCAGCAGCCCGAGGAGGAACCCAACCTACGAGCAGTACTTC; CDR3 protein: CASSPRRNPTYEQYF
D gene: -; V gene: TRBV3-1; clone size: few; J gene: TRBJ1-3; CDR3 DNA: TGTGCCAGCAGCCAAGTTGGCAGCCTTGGAAACACCATATATTTT; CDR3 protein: CASSQVGSLGNTIYF
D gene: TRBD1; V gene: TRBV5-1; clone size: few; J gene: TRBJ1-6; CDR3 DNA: TGCGCCAGCAGCGGCGGACAGGACTATTCACCCCTCCACTTT; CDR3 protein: CASSGGQDYSPLHF
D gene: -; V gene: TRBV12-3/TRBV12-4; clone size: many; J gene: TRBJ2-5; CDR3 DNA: TGTGCCAGCAGTTTTGGGGGAAACGGGGAGACCCAGTACTTC; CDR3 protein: CASSFGGNGETQYF
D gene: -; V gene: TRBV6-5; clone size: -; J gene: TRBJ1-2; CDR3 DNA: TGTGCCAGCAGTTACTCCAACCGGGGGGAAGGCGGCTACACCTTC; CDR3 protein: CASSYSNRGEGGYTF
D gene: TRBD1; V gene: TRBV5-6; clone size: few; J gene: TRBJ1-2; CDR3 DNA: TGTGCCAGCAGCCGGGGACAGTTTCGATTCAACTATGGCTACACCTTC; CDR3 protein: CASSRGQFRFNYGYTF
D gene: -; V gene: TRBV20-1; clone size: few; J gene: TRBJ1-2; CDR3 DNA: TGCAGTGCTAGTGAGATGATCTATGGCTACACCTTC; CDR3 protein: CSASEMIYGYTF
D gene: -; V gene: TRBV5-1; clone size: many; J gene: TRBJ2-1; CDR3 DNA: TGCGCCAGCAGCTTGGAATCGAGCGGCTACAATGAGCAGTTCTTC; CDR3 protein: CASSLESSGYNEQFF
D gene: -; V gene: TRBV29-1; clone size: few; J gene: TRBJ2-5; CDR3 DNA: TGCAGCGTTCTAGAAGGAATAGAGGCCCAGTACTTC; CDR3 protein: CSVLEGIEAQYF
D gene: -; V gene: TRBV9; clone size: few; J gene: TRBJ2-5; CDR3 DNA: TGTGCCAGCAGCGATCCAACTTGGAGCGGCCAAGAGACCCAGTACTTC; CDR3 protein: CASSDPTWSGQETQYF
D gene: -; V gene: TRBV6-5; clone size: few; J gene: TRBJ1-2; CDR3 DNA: TGTGCCAGCAGTTACTCGAGTAGGGAGGCCAATGGCTACACCTTC; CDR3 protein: CASSYSSREANGYTF
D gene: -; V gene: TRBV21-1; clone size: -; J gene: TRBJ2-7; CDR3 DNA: TGTGCCAGCAGCAAAAAAAGGGGGGGAGACCACGGTGCATACTTC; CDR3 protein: CASSKKRGGDHGAYF
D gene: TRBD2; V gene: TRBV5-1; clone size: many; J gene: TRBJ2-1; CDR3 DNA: TGCGCCAGCAGCGAAGGGCCTAGCGGGAGTTCAAATGAGCAGTTCTTC; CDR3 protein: CASSEGPSGSSNEQFF
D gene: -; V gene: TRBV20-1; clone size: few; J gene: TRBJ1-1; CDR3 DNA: TGCAGTGCTAGAGCTTTACCGGACTTCTCCCGGAAAGGGGGAGAAGCTTTCTTT; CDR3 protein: CSARALPDFSRKGGEAFF
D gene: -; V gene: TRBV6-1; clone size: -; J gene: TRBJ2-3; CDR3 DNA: TGTGCCAGCAGTGAGCATCCCCAATCGCAGACAGATACGCAGTATTTT; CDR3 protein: CASSEHPQSQTDTQYF
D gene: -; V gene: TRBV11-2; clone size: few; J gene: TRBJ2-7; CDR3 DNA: TGTGCCAGCAGCGCAACCGGGACACCAAGCTCCTACGAGCAGTACTTC; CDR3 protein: CASSATGTPSSYEQYF
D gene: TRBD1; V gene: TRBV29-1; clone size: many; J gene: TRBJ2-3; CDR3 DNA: TGCAGCGAGGGGACAGGGTCGGGAGATACGCAGTATTTT; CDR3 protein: CSEGTGSGDTQYF
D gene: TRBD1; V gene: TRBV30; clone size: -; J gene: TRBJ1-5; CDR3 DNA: TGTGCCTGGAGTGGACAGGGAAACAATCAGCCCCAGCATTTT; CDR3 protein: CAWSGQGNNQPQHF
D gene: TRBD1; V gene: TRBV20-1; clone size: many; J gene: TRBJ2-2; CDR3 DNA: TGCAGTGCTAGAGGGTCCCGACAGGGACGTTATGGGGGCGGGGAGCTGTTTTTT; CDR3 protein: CSARGSRQGRYGGGELFF
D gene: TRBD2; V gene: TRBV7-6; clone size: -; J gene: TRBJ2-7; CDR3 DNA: TGTGCCAGCAGCTTACTAGCGGACTACGAGCAGTACTTC; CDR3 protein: CASSLLADYEQYF
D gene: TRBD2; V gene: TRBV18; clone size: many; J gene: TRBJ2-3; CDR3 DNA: TGTGCCAGCTCACCAAGGGCTAGCGGGAGCACAGATACGCAGTATTTT; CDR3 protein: CASSPRASGSTDTQYF
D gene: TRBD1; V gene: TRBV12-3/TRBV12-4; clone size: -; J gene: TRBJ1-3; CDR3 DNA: TGTGCCAGCAGTTCGGCAGGACAGGGGGTTGGAAACACCATATATTTT; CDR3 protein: CASSSAGQGVGNTIYF
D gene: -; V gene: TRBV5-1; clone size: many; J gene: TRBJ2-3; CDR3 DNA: TGCGCCAGCAGCCCGAAAAAGAGCGTTACTAGCACAGATACGCAGTATTTT; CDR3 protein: CASSPKKSVTSTDTQYF
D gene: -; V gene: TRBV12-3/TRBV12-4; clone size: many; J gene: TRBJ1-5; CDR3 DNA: TGTGCCAGCAGCGAACGTTATAGCAATCAGCCCCAGCATTTT; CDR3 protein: CASSERYSNQPQHF
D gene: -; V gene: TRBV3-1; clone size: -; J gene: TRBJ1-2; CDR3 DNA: TGTGCCAGCAGCCCCAGGGCAGGGGCCGACTATGGCTACACCTTC; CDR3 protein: CASSPRAGADYGYTF
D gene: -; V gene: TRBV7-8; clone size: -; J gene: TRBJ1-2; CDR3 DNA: TGTGCCAGCAGCTCGTCCCGGCAGGGAATCTATGGCTACACCTTC; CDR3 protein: CASSSSRQGIYGYTF
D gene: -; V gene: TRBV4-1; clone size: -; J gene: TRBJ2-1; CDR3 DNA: TGCGCCAGCAGCCCTCTAGAGGGCATGGACGGCGAGCAGTTCTTC; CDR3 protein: CASSPLEGMDGEQFF
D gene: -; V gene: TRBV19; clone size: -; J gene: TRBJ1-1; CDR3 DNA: TGTGCCAGTAGTAGGACCCTGGGCAGCTCGGTTGCTGAAGCTTTCTTT; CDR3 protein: CASSRTLGSSVAEAFF
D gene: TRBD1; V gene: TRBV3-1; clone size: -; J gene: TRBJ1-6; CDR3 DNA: TGTGCCAGCAGCCCGACAGGGGGGGAAGGCTCACCCCTCCACTTT; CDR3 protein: CASSPTGGEGSPLHF
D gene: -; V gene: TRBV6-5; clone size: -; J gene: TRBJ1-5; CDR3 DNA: TGTGCCAGCAGTTACTCGGGAAGGGACAATCAGCCCCAGCATTTT; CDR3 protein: CASSYSGRDNQPQHF
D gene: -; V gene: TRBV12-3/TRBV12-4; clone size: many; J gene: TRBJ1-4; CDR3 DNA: TGTGCCAGCAGTTCAGTCAATGAAAAACTGTTTTTT; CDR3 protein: CASSSVNEKLFF
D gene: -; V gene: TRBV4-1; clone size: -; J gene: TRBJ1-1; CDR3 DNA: TGCGCCAGCAGCCCCCTTATTGGGACGGCGAACACTGAAGCTTTCTTT; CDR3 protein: CASSPLIGTANTEAFF
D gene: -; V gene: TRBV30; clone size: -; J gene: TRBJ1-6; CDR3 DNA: TGTGCCTGGAGTACCCAGGGAAGCTCCTATAATTCACCCCTCCACTTT; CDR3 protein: CAWSTQGSSYNSPLHF
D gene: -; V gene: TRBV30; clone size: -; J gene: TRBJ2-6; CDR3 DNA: TGTGCCTCCAAAGCGGGTGCTGGGGCCAACGTCCTGACTTTC; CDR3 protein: CASKAGAGANVLTF
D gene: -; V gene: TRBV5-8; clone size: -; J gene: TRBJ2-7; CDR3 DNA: TGTGCCAGCAGCTTGGTGGGGACGGGAAACTACGAGCAGTACTTC; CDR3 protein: CASSLVGTGNYEQYF
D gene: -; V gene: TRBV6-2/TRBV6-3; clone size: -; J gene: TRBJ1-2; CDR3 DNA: TGTGCCAGCCGACAGTACTATGGCTACACCTTC; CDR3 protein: CASRQYYGYTF
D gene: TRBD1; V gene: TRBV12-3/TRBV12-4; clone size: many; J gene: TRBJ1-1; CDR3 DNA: TGTGCCAGCAGTCCCTCCAGACAGGGACGCACTGAAGCTTTCTTT; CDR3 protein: CASSPSRQGRTEAFF
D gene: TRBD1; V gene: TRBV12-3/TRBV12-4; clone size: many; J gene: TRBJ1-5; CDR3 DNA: TGTGCCAGCAGCGGACAGGGAAATCAGCCCCAGCATTTT; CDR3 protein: CASSGQGNQPQHF
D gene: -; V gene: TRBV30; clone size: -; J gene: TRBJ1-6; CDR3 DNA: TGTGCCTGGAGTGTCGAGCTTTCAGGGTCCTCCTATAATTCACCCCTCCACTTT; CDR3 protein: CAWSVELSGSSYNSPLHF
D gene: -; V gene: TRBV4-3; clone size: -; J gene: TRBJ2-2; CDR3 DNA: TGCGCCAGCAGCCAGAACGGAGGGGACACCGGGGAGCTGTTTTTT; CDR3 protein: CASSQNGGDTGELFF
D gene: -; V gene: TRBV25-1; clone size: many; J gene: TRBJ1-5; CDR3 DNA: TGTGCCAGCACTAGATCCCGGGCGGTCTTAAGCAATCAGCCCCAGCATTTT; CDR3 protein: CASTRSRAVLSNQPQHF
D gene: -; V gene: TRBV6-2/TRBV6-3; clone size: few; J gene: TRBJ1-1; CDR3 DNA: TGTGCCAGCAGTTACATGGGGACCCATAGGGGAGAAGCTTTCTTT; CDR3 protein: CASSYMGTHRGEAFF
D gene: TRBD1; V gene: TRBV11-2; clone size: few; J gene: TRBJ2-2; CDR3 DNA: TGTGCCAGCACCCGACAGGGGGGATTGGGGGAGCTGTTTTTT; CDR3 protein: CASTRQGGLGELFF
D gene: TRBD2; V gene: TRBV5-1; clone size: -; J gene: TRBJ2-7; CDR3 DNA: TGCGCCAGCAGCTTGACCAGCGGGAGCTGGTCCTACGAGCAGTACTTC; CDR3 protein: CASSLTSGSWSYEQYF
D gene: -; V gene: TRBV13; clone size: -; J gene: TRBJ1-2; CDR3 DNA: TGTGCCAGCAGCTCGGGACGGGGGGGGAATGGCTACACCTTC; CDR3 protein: CASSSGRGGNGYTF
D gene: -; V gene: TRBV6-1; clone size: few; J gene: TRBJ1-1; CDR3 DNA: TGTGCCAGCTCGGGGGCGCCGTGGACTGAAGCTTTCTTT; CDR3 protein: CASSGAPWTEAFF
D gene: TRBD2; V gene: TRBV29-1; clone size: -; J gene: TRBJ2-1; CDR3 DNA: TGCAGCGTAAAACTCGGGGGGACGTACAATGAGCAGTTCTTC; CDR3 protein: CSVKLGGTYNEQFF
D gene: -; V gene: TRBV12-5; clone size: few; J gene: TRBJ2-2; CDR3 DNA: TGTGCTAGTGGTTTGGTAGGCAGGCCCACCGGGGAGCTGTTTTTT; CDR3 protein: CASGLVGRPTGELFF
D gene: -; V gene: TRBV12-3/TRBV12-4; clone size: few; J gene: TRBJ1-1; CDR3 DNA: TGTGCCAGCAGTTCTACCGGGGGGGACACTGAAGCTTTCTTT; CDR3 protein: CASSSTGGDTEAFF
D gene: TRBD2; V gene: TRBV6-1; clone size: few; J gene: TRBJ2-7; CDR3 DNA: TGTGCCAGCAGTGAAGCGCGTTGGGGCACTAGCGGGAGGGCCTACGAGCAGTACTTC; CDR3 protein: CASSEARWGTSGRAYEQYF